This TCR beta chain was captured in a study of regulatory T cells in long-lasting Graves disease. V lost 7 bases, J lost 2 bases, and 19 bases stayed unmatched. Per germline, CDR1 MDHEN and CDR2 SYDVKM. The CDR3 covers 18 residues. Whole-study results and caveats: Patients with persistent disease showed a bias toward TRBV28, TRBJ1-2 and TRBJ2-5. Accuracy could have been hurt by small sample size.

This sample's time point: newly diagnosed GD, antithyroid drugs for less than 3 months. Following extraction of RNA from PBMCs, that RNA was used to make the TCR library. This clonotype was observed at least ten times. Antigen unknown. Combining iRepertoire HTBI primers with Arm-PCR of CDR3 regions, the authors built TCR beta libraries. TCRdb fed the multiplex PCR reads into MiXCR, producing one record per CDR3 protein. In the table there are under 800,000 distinct CDR3 sequences, about 15% of which are singletons. These same records also appear under a second study, on T cells in Graves' hyperthyroidism and ophthalmopathy. As reported in that work: The diagnoses drew upon clinical symptoms, serum thyroxine and TRAb, thyroid ultrasound and orbital computed tomography. When the TCR CDR3 underwent first-round RT-PCR, the HTBI primer set was used.

Sequencing used peripheral blood mononuclear cells (PBMCs), obtained at new diagnosis, from a patient treated with antithyroid drugs. The V and J genes are TRBV28 and TRBJ1-1, with 7 nucleotides matching TRBD1. The sequence was collected from a woman in her 30s with Graves disease. The CDR3 region has the DNA TGTGCCAGCATCCAGGGTCAGTTCGGGGACAGTAGAAACACTGAAGCTTTCTTT. Translation: CASIQGQFGDSRNTEAFF.